The 16 T cell receptor beta chains reported below all come from one sample, sequenced in a study of cytomegalovirus exposure and HLA in healthy donors (dated by TCRdb to the late 2010s). The library was generated by the immunoSEQ multiplex PCR assay. For the multiplex PCR, a mixture combining 60 forward primers for TCR Vbeta segments and 13 reverse primers for TCR Jbeta segments was used. Here the immuneACCESS table is served through TCRdb, limited to in-frame sequences with V and J called. Missing clones are a known gap in these copies; in checked studies unresolved V genes cover under half, and the rest lacks a known reason. The sample profile shows under 200,000 clones; roughly 79% of them were found once. Clones ranked in the top ten supply 13% of the sample. Input material: PBMCs. The receptors originated from a woman aged 45-65 years in good health and CMV-seronegative.

The chain has TRBV2 and TRBJ2-5; a weak D match, TRBD2 (6 bases). The V end lost 6 bases, the J end lost 5 bases, and 10 bases lay between the germline ends. Germline V gives CDR1 SNHLY, CDR2 FYNNEI. CDR3 length equals 12 residues. This CDR3 reads CASREGTETQYF. The DNA of the CDR3 is TGTGCCAGCAGGGAGGGGACGGAGACCCAGTACTTC. The whole variable domain, remainder taken from reference TRBV2 and TRBJ2-5, is EPEVTQTPSHQVTQMGQEVILRCVPISNHLYFYWYRQILGQKVEFLVSFYNNEISEKSEIFDDQFSVERPDGSNFTLKIRSTKLEDSAMYFCASREGTETQYFGPGTRLLVL.

This chain joins TRBV5-1 and TRBJ2-3; 7 nucleotides match TRBD2. The CDR3 has 14 residues. The germline CDR1 and CDR2 sequences are SGHRS and YFSETQ. V lost 2 bases and J lost 5; bases outside the gene matches: 5. The CDR3 DNA is TGCGCCAGCAGCTTCAGGCGGGAGATAGATACGCAGTATTTT. This sequence encodes CASSFRREIDTQYF.

Only one count was recorded for this clone. The chain couples TRBV9 to TRBJ1-1; D might be TRBD1 (5 bases). Germline V lookup: CDR1 SGDLS, CDR2 YYNGEE. V shed 3 bases and J shed 0 bases, with 6 bases lying between them. This CDR3 has 13 residues. This chain's CDR3 is CASSEGMNTEAFF. The DNA of the CDR3 is TGTGCCAGCAGCGAGGGGATGAACACTGAAGCTTTCTTT.

This rearrangement joins TRBV29-1 to TRBJ2-7, with 7 nucleotides matching TRBD1. V lost 4 bases, J lost 2 bases, and 8 bases stayed unmatched. The CDR3 runs to 14 residues. CDR1 and CDR2 from the germline V gene are SQVTM and ANQGSEA. CDR3 DNA: TGCAGCGTTGGGTCGCCCGGGACAGCCTACGAGCAGTACTTC. This codes for CSVGSPGTAYEQYF.

The V call is TRBV13, the J call TRBJ2-1, with D perhaps matching TRBD2 (5 bases). The CDR3 contains 17 residues. Germline V gene lookup returns CDR1 PRHDT and CDR2 FYEKMQ (reference sequence). The V and J ends lost 6 bases and 0 bases respectively, with 18 bases between them. CDR3 sequence reads: CASRPRTLLGSYNEQFF. The CDR3 region has the DNA TGTGCCAGCAGGCCCAGGACTCTCCTAGGCTCCTACAATGAGCAGTTCTTC.

The CDR3 bases are TGTGCCAGCAGTGATCAGGGGCGGAATGAGCAGTTCTTC. This gives the protein CASSDQGRNEQFF. The V call is TRBV2, the J call TRBJ2-1, with D possibly TRBD1 on 6 matching bases. The CDR3 spans 13 residues. V dropped 3 bases and J dropped 7 bases, with 10 bases sitting between them. CDR1 and CDR2 (germline): SNHLY, FYNNEI.

The J gene is TRBJ1-2, the V gene TRBV27; 8 bases are a match to TRBD1. With V trimmed by 5 bases and J by 5 bases, 10 bases remained unmatched. The CDR3 contains 15 residues. Germline V gene data show CDR1 as MNHEY and CDR2 as SMNVEV (reference sequence). The CDR3 reads CASSDPGQGVYGYTF. The CDR3 coding sequence is TGTGCCAGCAGTGATCCCGGACAGGGCGTATATGGCTACACCTTC.

This clone was picked up a small number of times. V is TRBV7-2 and J is TRBJ1-2, with a possible D match to TRBD1 (5 bases). CDR3 size: 15 residues. Between the trimmed V and J ends, which lost 4 bases and 4 bases, there was a span of 16 bases. CDR1 is SGHTA, CDR2 FQGNSA, per germline. CDR3 DNA sequence: TGTGCCAGCAGCTCCGGACGGGGGGTCCCCTATGGCTACACCTTC. Amino acids: CASSSGRGVPYGYTF.

Only one count was recorded for this clone. The chain recombines TRBV7-9 with TRBJ2-4, with 8 bases aligning to TRBD2. Losses at the gene ends were 7 bases for V and 8 bases for J; bases not matched to a gene: 16. CDR1 is SEHNR, CDR2 FQNEAQ, per germline (reference sequence). This CDR3 spans 16 amino acids. CDR3 amino acids: CASTSSGSPGGDIQYF. In DNA, the CDR3 is TGTGCCAGCACCTCAAGCGGGAGCCCCGGGGGTGACATTCAGTACTTC. The full variable domain, with the rest looked up from reference TRBV7-9 and TRBJ2-4, is DTGVSQNPRHKITKRGQNVTFRCDPISEHNRLYWYRQTLGQGPEFLTYFQNEAQLEKSRLLSDRFSAERPKGSFSTLEIQRTEQGDSAMYLCASTSSGSPGGDIQYFGAGTRLSVL.

V and J are TRBV6-6 and TRBJ1-2; 7 bases are shared with TRBD1. The V gene's germline CDR1 is MNHNY and CDR2 SVGAGI (reference sequence). CDR3 length equals 14 residues. V lost 6 bases to trimming and J lost 4 bases; unmatched junction nucleotides: 8. The CDR3 region is CASRSTGVGYGYTF. CDR3 nucleotide sequence: TGTGCCAGCAGATCCACAGGGGTTGGCTATGGCTACACCTTC.

CDR3: CASSQAGRNEQFF. The CDR3 DNA follows: TGTGCCAGCAGCCAGGCAGGGCGGAATGAGCAGTTCTTC. V and J are TRBV6-4 and TRBJ2-1, with D perhaps TRBD1 (5 bases). The CDR3 extends over 13 amino acids. Per the germline V gene, CDR1 is MRHNA and CDR2 is SNTAGT. V was cut by 6 bases and J by 7 bases, with 13 bases left in between.

The J gene is TRBJ1-2, the V gene TRBV30; maybe TRBD1 (5 bases). V gave up 3 bases and J gave up 0 bases, with 8 bases separating them. There are 13 residues in the CDR3. CDR1 GTSNPN and CDR2 SVGIG come from the germline V gene (reference sequence). The CDR3 region has the DNA TGTGCCTGGAGGGGGGGTCCTAACTATGGCTACACCTTC. Its protein is CAWRGGPNYGYTF.

This clone showed up just a few times. The chain joins TRBV5-6 to TRBJ2-1; no clear D gene. There are 14 residues in the CDR3. Germline V gives CDR1 SGHDT, CDR2 YYEEEE. Trimming stripped 0 bases from V and 4 bases from J, with 8 bases between. CDR3 nucleotides: TGTGCCAGCAGCTTGGCAGGCACTTACAATGAGCAGTTCTTC. Translated: CASSLAGTYNEQFF.

The chain uses TRBV11-2 and TRBJ2-3; 10 bases agree with TRBD2. V shed 3 bases and J 0 bases; nucleotides not matched to a gene: 12. Germline V gene sequence: CDR1 SGHAT, CDR2 FQNNGV. The CDR3 has 19 residues. This chain's CDR3 is CASSFSPRAGGTSTDTQYF. CDR3 DNA sequence: TGTGCCAGCAGCTTCTCGCCCAGAGCGGGAGGGACTAGCACAGATACGCAGTATTTT.

CDR3 loop: CASSQEFSLFTGELFF. The CDR3 DNA reads as TGCGCCAGCAGCCAAGAATTCTCGTTGTTCACCGGGGAGCTGTTTTTT. The chain is built from TRBV4-3 and TRBJ2-2; D call uncertain. The V end was cut by 0 bases, the J end by 4 bases, with 12 bases between. This CDR3 has 16 amino acids. The germline V gene encodes CDR1 LGHNA and CDR2 YSLEER.

The chain uses TRBV28 and TRBJ2-7; 9 bases are shared with TRBD1. The V gene's germline CDR1 is MDHEN and CDR2 SYDVKM. V lost 6 bases and J lost 4; bases outside the gene matches: 10. This CDR3 contains 15 residues. The CDR3, as DNA: TGTGCCAGCAGAGCCTTGACAGGGGGATCTTACGAGCAGTACTTC. This encodes CASRALTGGSYEQYF.